The entry that follows covers one TCR beta chain sequence. The sample originates from a study of blood T cell repertoires in COVID-19. Overall study context: From T cells, B-cell-depleted T cells, or PBMCs came the material, which was cDNA or gDNA.

Cohort 3 donors were reported recovered after two negative PCRs, clearance, or symptom resolution. Repertoires were generated with immunoSEQ multiplex PCR, while TCRdb's copy carries only in-frame clones and drops some. The data contain about 300,000 clones, 70% to 90% of them seen just once; the ten biggest clones take up less than 2.5%. Sequenced sample: PBMCs or T cells enriched from blood (not recorded which). The receptor's source is a man aged 30 to 45 who had recovered from COVID-19.

As DNA, the CDR3 is TGTGCTAGTGGTTTGGATGTTGGGACTAGCGGGACCCAGTACTTC. Amino acid sequence: CASGLDVGTSGTQYF. The rearrangement uses TRBV12-5 and TRBJ2-5, with TRBD2 matching 11 bases. The CDR3 extends over 15 amino acids. The germline gives CDR1 LGHNT, CDR2 FRNRAP. Trimming cost V 1 base and J 7 bases; bases outside gene matches: 5. The full variable domain, with the rest looked up from reference TRBV12-5 and TRBJ2-5, is DARVTQTPRHKVTEMGQEVTMRCQPILGHNTVFWYRQTMMQGLELLAYFRNRAPLDDSGMPKDRFSAEMPDATLATLKIQPSEPRDSAVYFCASGLDVGTSGTQYFGPGTRLLVL.